The clone carrying this T cell receptor (beta chain) was counted ten times or more. The data originate from a study of T-cell reconstitution after alpha-beta-depleted transplantation in children. The authors prepared the TCRbeta library with unique molecular identifiers. One entry per CDR3 protein results from TCRdb running MiXCR on the PCR reads. The table has hundreds of thousands of distinct CDR3 sequences, 16% seen once; the top ten hold about 1.1%. The length of the CDR3 is 11 residues. Trimming stripped 6 bases from V and 11 bases from J, with 12 bases between. Here the sequenced sample was PBMCs from the stem cell graft donor, taken from the stem cell graft. The chain recombines TRBV12-3 or TRBV12-4 with TRBJ2-3; D not certain. The origin of this receptor is a human donor who donated a stem cell graft to a child with acute myeloid leukemia. Here the CDR3 DNA reads TGTGCCAGCAGCTTGAAGGGCCAGCAGTATTTT. Its translation is CASSLKGQQYF.